This T cell receptor (beta chain) originates from a study of PD-L1 blockade in urothelial cancer. As for the study in general: The analyses of blood took place 3 weeks (second dose) and 6 weeks after treatment start.

Some clones are missing from TCRdb's copy, which holds only in-frame ones; the method was immunoSEQ multiplex PCR. Of about 70,000 clones listed, roughly 84% were seen once; the top ten hold approximately 4.7%. Germline loops: CDR1 MNHEY, CDR2 SVGAGI. CDR3 length equals 14 residues. Losses at the gene ends were 6 bases for V and 7 bases for J; bases not matched to a gene: 6. The TCR sequence derives from a man between 65 and 85 years old with urothelial cancer. The chain combines TRBV6-5 with TRBJ1-5; 10 bases are a match to TRBD1. The specimen comprised PBMCs, sampled around atezolizumab (anti-PD-L1) treatment. The CDR3 is CASRRQGAGQPQHF. The CDR3 nucleotides are TGTGCCAGCAGACGACAGGGGGCAGGGCAGCCCCAGCATTTT.